This T cell receptor (beta chain) comes out of a study of blood T cell repertoires in COVID-19. Overall study: Acute-phase and convalescent COVID-19 samples originated in the United States, Italy and Spain. From T cells, B-cell-depleted T cells, or PBMCs came the material, which was cDNA or gDNA.

Allocation to cohorts depended on clinical history reported by the participants. This clone has only a few counts. Sequencing was performed with immunoSEQ multiplex PCR; in TCRdb, only in-frame clones are kept and a portion is missing. Seen here are about 140,000 clones, 70% to 90% observed once, and the top ten hold around 3.7%. This clonotype originated in a woman in her 50s with acute COVID-19. Sample: PBMCs or T cells enriched from blood (not recorded which).

The CDR3 DNA reads TGTGCCTGGAGTGTAGGCGAGGCCGGGGAGCTGTTTTTT. It specifies CAWSVGEAGELFF. The V gene is TRBV30, the J gene TRBJ2-2, with unresolved D. The V gene's germline CDR1 is GTSNPN and CDR2 SVGIG (reference sequence). Trimming cost V 0 bases and J 6 bases, with 8 bases left between them. This CDR3 is built from 13 residues. Using reference TRBV30 and TRBJ2-2 for the parts outside the CDR3, the full variable domain is SQTIHQWPATLVQPVGSPLSLECTVEGTSNPNLYWYRQAAGRGLQLLFYSVGIGQISSEVPQNLSASRPQDRQFILSSKKLLLSDSGFYLCAWSVGEAGELFFGEGSRLTVL.